Here is one T cell receptor (beta chain) with its context. The data derive from a study of blood T cell repertoires in COVID-19. Study-wide context: Researchers got acute and convalescent COVID-19 samples from the United States, Italy and Spain.

Authors' analysis steps: For nucleated cells, counts were estimated from reference gene primer amplification. TCRdb keeps only in-frame clones here, not all; method: immunoSEQ multiplex PCR. That table furnishes V, J and clone size, whereas the DNA furnished D and trimming. The table lists just over 80,000 clones, about 76% of them singletons. The CDR3 loop spans 16 amino acids. Germline V lookup: CDR1 LNHNV, CDR2 YYDKDF (reference sequence). The V segment lost 0 bases and the J segment 2 bases; nucleotides outside the gene matches: 4. The TCR was taken from a man at least 80 years old with acute or convalescent COVID-19. Material for sequencing was peripheral blood. The rearrangement uses TRBV15 and TRBJ2-1; the match to TRBD2 covers 7 bases. The CDR3 DNA follows: TGTGCCACCAGCAGAGATTGGGGGGGTACCTACAATGAGCAGTTCTTC. It codes for CATSRDWGGTYNEQFF.